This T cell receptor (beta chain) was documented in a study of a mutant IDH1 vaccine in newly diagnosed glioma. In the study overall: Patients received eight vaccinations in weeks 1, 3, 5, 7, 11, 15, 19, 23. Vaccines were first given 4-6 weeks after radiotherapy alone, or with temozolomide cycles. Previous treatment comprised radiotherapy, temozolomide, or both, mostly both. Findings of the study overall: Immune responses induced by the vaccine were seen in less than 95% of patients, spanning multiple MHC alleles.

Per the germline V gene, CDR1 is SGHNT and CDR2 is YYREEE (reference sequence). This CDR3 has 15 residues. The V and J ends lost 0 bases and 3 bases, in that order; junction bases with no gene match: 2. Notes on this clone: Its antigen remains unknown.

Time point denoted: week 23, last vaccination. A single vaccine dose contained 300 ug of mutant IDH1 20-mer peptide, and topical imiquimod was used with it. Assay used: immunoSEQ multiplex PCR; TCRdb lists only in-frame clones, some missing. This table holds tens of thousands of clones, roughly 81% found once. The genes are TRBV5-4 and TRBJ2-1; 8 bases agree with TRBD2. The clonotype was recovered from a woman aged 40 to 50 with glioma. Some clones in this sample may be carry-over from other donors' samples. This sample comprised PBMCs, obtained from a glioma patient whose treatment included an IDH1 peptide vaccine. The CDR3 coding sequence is TGTGCCAGCAGCTTGGGTCGGGGGGGCTACAATGAGCAGTTCTTC. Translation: CASSLGRGGYNEQFF. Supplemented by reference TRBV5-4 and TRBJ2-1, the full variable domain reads ETGVTQSPTHLIKTRGQQVTLRCSSQSGHNTVSWYQQALGQGPQFIFQYYREEENGRGNFPPRFSGLQFPNYSSELNVNALELDDSALYLCASSLGRGGYNEQFFGPGTRLTVL.